This TCR beta chain was identified in a study of beta chain features in type 1 diabetes. Overall study results and limits: In these data, an HLA type influence on TCRB rearrangement remained unresolved.

Concerning this clone: Its antigen is undetermined.

The V end was cut by 5 bases, the J end by 6 bases, with 7 bases between. The length of the CDR3 is 12 residues. Germline values: CDR1 MDHEN, CDR2 SYDVKM. Investigators reverse transcribed all isolated RNA, so they sequenced expressed TCRB transcripts. Libraries were prepared by immunoSEQ multiplex PCR; TCRdb keeps only in-frame clonotypes and omits some of them. The table includes roughly 450,000 clones, about an eighth detected once. The source material was naive CD4+ T cells from blood. This clonotype was sampled from a woman younger than 30 in good health. The rearrangement uses TRBV28 and TRBJ2-2; no firm D call. CDR3 protein: CASSMDAGELFF. For the CDR3, the DNA is TGTGCCAGCAGTATGGACGCCGGGGAGCTGTTTTTT.